Here is one TCR beta chain with its context. What it binds is unknown. CDR3 length equals 14 residues. The V end lost 0 bases, the J end lost 1 base, and 9 bases lay between the germline ends. Looked up from germline, CDR1 is GTSNPN and CDR2 is SVGIG (reference sequence). PCR employed 60 Vbeta and 13 Jbeta primers. Sequencing used immunoSEQ multiplex PCR; TCRdb keeps in-frame clones, though not all of them. Seen here are under 200,000 clones, approximately 80% observed once, and the top ten hold about 1.8%. These data are taken from a study of cytomegalovirus exposure and HLA in healthy donors. The study, taken as a whole, reports: An Asian-associated ancestry cluster reportedly showed fewer N-insertions than the roughly 670-donor mean in a later analysis.

The chain has TRBV30 and TRBJ1-1; no reliable D call. The clonotype was recovered from a woman in her late teens or twenties in good health and CMV-seronegative. The specimen sequenced was PBMCs. The CDR3 region has the DNA TGTGCCTGGAGTGTTCTCCACACGAACACTGAAGCTTTCTTT. Amino acid sequence: CAWSVLHTNTEAFF.